This entry lists 27 T cell receptor beta chains sequenced from one sample in a study of T cells in Graves' hyperthyroidism and ophthalmopathy. TCR beta CDR3 regions were amplified from RNA transcripts. The primer set for the first-round RT-PCR of the TCR CDR3 was HTBI. TCRdb re-called the multiplex PCR reads with MiXCR, one entry per CDR3 protein. This sample has 750,000 to 950,000 distinct CDR3 sequences, with approximately 40% found just once. Sequencing input: blood. The origin of the receptors is a man younger than 35 with Graves' hyperthyroidism.

The chain carries TRBV7-8 and TRBJ2-2; D is possibly TRBD1 or TRBD2 (5 bases each). V was shortened by 5 bases and J by 7 bases, with 11 bases between the two germline ends. The CDR3 runs 13 residues. Per the germline V gene, CDR1 is SGHVS and CDR2 is FQNEAQ. The DNA of the CDR3 is TGTGCCAGCAGCCTGGGACCGCTCGGGGAGCTGTTTTTT. This sequence encodes CASSLGPLGELFF.

A few counts support this clonotype. The CDR3 DNA is TGTGCCAGCAGCCAAGGTAGTAGGGCTACGACTGAAGCTTTCTTT. This translates into CASSQGSRATTEAFF. The chain recombines TRBV3-1 with TRBJ1-1; D not resolved. This CDR3 has 15 residues. The germline V gene encodes CDR1 LGHDT and CDR2 YNNKEL (reference sequence). Trimming removed 1 base from V and 5 bases from J, with 14 bases in between.

This clonotype appeared many times. DNA of the CDR3: TGTGCCAGCACGAAGACAGGGAACACTGAAGCTTTCTTT. Its translation: CASTKTGNTEAFF. V is TRBV6-1 and J is TRBJ1-1; TRBD1 is a possible D gene (6 bases). The CDR3 is 13 residues long. Per germline, CDR1 MNHNS and CDR2 SASEGT. V gave up 7 bases and J gave up 1 base, with 10 bases separating them.

The chain is built from TRBV10-3 and TRBJ2-7, with TRBD2 as a possible D gene (7 bases). The V end lost 2 bases, the J end lost 0 bases, and 11 bases lay between the germline ends. The germline gives CDR1 ENHRY, CDR2 SYGVKD. The CDR3 totals 15 residues. CDR3 amino acids: CAISEEGGSSYEQYF. Here the CDR3 DNA reads TGTGCCATCAGTGAGGAGGGGGGGAGCTCCTACGAGCAGTACTTC.

The sample holds many counts of this clonotype. This chain uses TRBV7-9 with TRBJ2-5, with D possibly TRBD1 on 6 matching bases. CDR1 SEHNR and CDR2 FQNEAQ come from the germline V gene (reference sequence). The CDR3 length is 11 residues. V lost 8 bases to trimming and J lost 4 bases, with 8 bases between them. The CDR3 loop is CASGGGETQYF. The CDR3 DNA sequence: TGTGCCAGCGGGGGCGGAGAGACCCAGTACTTC.

The chain is built from TRBV25-1 and TRBJ1-6, with 7 bases identical to TRBD1. Trimming took 4 bases from V and 7 from J; bases not matched to a gene: 4. CDR1 and CDR2 from the germline V gene are MGHDK and SYGVNS. CDR3 length equals 14 residues. CDR3 protein: CASSVGTVNSPLHF. In nucleotides, the CDR3 is TGTGCCAGCAGTGTGGGGACAGTGAATTCACCCCTCCACTTT.

This clonotype was counted at least ten times. The gene calls are TRBV10-3 and TRBJ2-7; D possibly uses TRBD1 or TRBD2 (6 bases each). Germline CDR1 reads ENHRY; CDR2 reads SYGVKD. The CDR3 length is 13 residues. V was shortened by 8 bases and J by 0 bases, with 11 bases between the two germline ends. The CDR3: CAIGGPSSYEQYF. DNA of the CDR3: TGTGCCATCGGGGGGCCAAGCTCCTACGAGCAGTACTTC.

The rearrangement uses TRBV5-1 and TRBJ1-5; D not resolved. In germline, CDR1 is SGHRS, CDR2 YFSETQ. CDR3 length: 13 residues. Between the trimmed V and J ends, which lost 3 bases and 5 bases, there was a span of 9 bases. This CDR3 is CASSSEGYQPQHF. CDR3 DNA sequence: TGCGCCAGCAGCTCGGAGGGCTATCAGCCCCAGCATTTT.

J is TRBJ1-1 and V is TRBV29-1; the D gene is possibly TRBD1 (6 bases). The CDR3 length is 13 residues. The V end lost 7 bases, the J end lost 0 bases, and 12 bases lay between the germline ends. CDR1 and CDR2 (germline): SQVTM, ANQGSEA. CDR3 residues: CSDDRLMNTEAFF. The DNA of the CDR3 is TGCAGCGATGACAGGCTTATGAACACTGAAGCTTTCTTT.

The CDR3: CSASFQGADEKLFF. Written as DNA, the CDR3 is TGCAGTGCTAGTTTCCAGGGGGCTGATGAAAAACTGTTTTTT. V usage is TRBV20-1 and J usage is TRBJ1-4, with 8 bases that match TRBD1. CDR3 length equals 14 residues. CDR1 and CDR2 from the germline V gene are DFQATT and SNEGSKA (reference sequence). Unmatched junction bases numbered 6, after V lost 3 bases and J lost 6 bases.

The CDR3 here is CAPPGQGALTEAFF. The DNA of the CDR3 is TGTGCCCCACCGGGACAGGGGGCTCTCACTGAAGCTTTCTTT. This chain connects TRBV15 to TRBJ1-1; 12 bases align to TRBD1. Germline CDR1 reads LNHNV; CDR2 reads YYDKDF (reference sequence). This CDR3 region has 14 residues. V trimming: 11 bases; J trimming: 4 bases; junction bases outside the gene matches: 8.

The chain carries TRBV6-5 and TRBJ1-2; a possible D gene is TRBD1 (6 bases). CDR1 is MNHEY, CDR2 SVGAGI, per germline. Trimming took off 6 bases at V and 4 bases at J, with 15 bases between the two ends. This CDR3 has 14 residues. DNA for the CDR3: TGTGCCAGCAGACCTACAGGGAATTTCTATGGCTACACCTTC. Protein product: CASRPTGNFYGYTF.

This clonotype was counted between two and nine times. The CDR3 DNA sequence: TGTGCCAGCAGCTCCTTCAGGGGACTCCTGGAGACCCAGTACTTC. Its translation: CASSSFRGLLETQYF. The rearrangement uses TRBV13 and TRBJ2-5; D may match TRBD1 or TRBD2 (6 bases each). The CDR3 contains 15 residues. Trimming removed 4 bases at V and 5 bases at J, with 17 bases between. Germline CDR1 and CDR2: PRHDT and FYEKMQ (reference sequence). Combining the CDR3 with reference TRBV13 and TRBJ2-5 gives the whole variable domain AAGVIQSPRHLIKEKRETATLKCYPIPRHDTVYWYQQGPGQDPQFLISFYEKMQSDKGSIPDRFSAQQFSDYHSELNMSSLELGDSALYFCASSSFRGLLETQYFGPGTRLLVL.

This chain joins TRBV7-2 and TRBJ2-7; D remains ambiguous. Germline V lookup: CDR1 SGHTA, CDR2 FQGNSA. The V and J ends lost 6 bases and 1 base respectively, with 19 bases between them. This CDR3 comprises 16 residues. The CDR3 nucleotides read TGTGCCAGCAGTCCTCCGGCCCACAACTTTTCCTACGAGCAGTACTTC. As protein: CASSPPAHNFSYEQYF.

The rearrangement joins TRBV5-5 to TRBJ1-1; D might be TRBD1 (5 bases). The CDR3 contains 14 residues. Germline V CDR1 and CDR2: SGHKS, YYEKEE (reference sequence). The germline V and J ends were trimmed by 3 bases and 1 base, with 10 bases remaining between them. CDR3 DNA: TGTGCCAGCAGCTCACTCAGGGAGAACACTGAAGCTTTCTTT. Translating gives CASSSLRENTEAFF.

The table lists this clonotype with a few counts. The CDR3 nucleotides are TGCAGCGTTGTGTCGGGGAGTCAGGGAGAGACCCAGTACTTC. Protein: CSVVSGSQGETQYF. V and J are TRBV29-1 and TRBJ2-5; either TRBD1 or TRBD2 may supply D (5 bases each). Germline V CDR1 and CDR2: SQVTM, ANQGSEA. The CDR3 consists of 14 residues. The germline V and J ends were trimmed by 4 bases and 4 bases, with 16 bases remaining between them. The whole variable domain, filled in from reference TRBV29-1 and TRBJ2-5, reads SAVISQKPSRDICQRGTSLTIQCQVDSQVTMMFWYRQQPGQSLTLIATANQGSEATYESGFVIDKFPISRPNLTFSTLTVSNMSPEDSSIYLCSVVSGSQGETQYFGPGTRLLVL.

This clonotype was observed at least ten times. The chain links TRBV10-3 to TRBJ2-7; possible D gene TRBD1, 5 bases. Trimming shortened V by 2 bases and J by 7 bases, and 15 bases separated the two germline ends. The CDR3 sequence is 14 residues long. Looked up from germline, CDR1 is ENHRY and CDR2 is SYGVKD. The DNA of the CDR3 is TGTGCCATCAGTGAGCGAGCAGGGAACATGGAGCAGTACTTC. Translation: CAISERAGNMEQYF.

This clonotype was seen repeatedly, ten times or more. J is TRBJ1-4 and V is TRBV10-3; D is undetermined. The CDR3 runs to 13 residues. V lost 3 bases and J 7 bases, leaving 9 bases between the germline ends. Germline V gene lookup returns CDR1 ENHRY and CDR2 SYGVKD. The CDR3 nucleotides read TGTGCCATCAGTGACGTCCGGCCTGAAAAACTGTTTTTT. Translation gives CAISDVRPEKLFF.

This clonotype was seen repeatedly, ten times or more. V usage is TRBV6-6 and J usage is TRBJ1-2; no definite D call. The CDR3 runs 11 residues. Germline assignment: CDR1 MNHNY and CDR2 SVGAGI (reference sequence). V was cut by 7 bases and J by 0 bases, with 3 bases left in between. The CDR3 coding sequence is TGTGCCAGCAAGGCTAACTATGGCTACACCTTC. Its translation is CASKANYGYTF.

This clonotype was counted many times. The chain combines TRBV4-1 with TRBJ1-1, with a tentative D call TRBD1 (5 bases). V lost 1 base and J lost 1, with 10 bases in between. From germline, CDR1 is MGHRA and CDR2 YSYEKL. The CDR3 sequence is 15 residues long. The CDR3, as DNA: TGCGCCAGCAGCCAAGGAGCAGGGTCGAACACTGAAGCTTTCTTT. This sequence encodes CASSQGAGSNTEAFF.

A word on this clonotype: Possible read error: a much larger clone is one base away. The rearrangement uses TRBV9 and TRBJ1-1; no clear D. The CDR3 contains 13 residues. V dropped 5 bases and J dropped 0 bases, with 8 bases sitting between them. Germline V gene data show CDR1 as SGDLS and CDR2 as YYNGEE. In DNA, the CDR3 is TGTGCCAGCAGTTGGGAAGTGAACACTGAAGCTTTCTTT. Protein product: CASSWEVNTEAFF.

This clonotype has only a few counts. The rearrangement links TRBV5-4 to TRBJ1-1, with TRBD1 as a possible D gene (5 bases). Looked up from germline, CDR1 is SGHNT and CDR2 is YYREEE (reference sequence). V was shortened by 2 bases and J by 1 base, with 12 bases between the two germline ends. The CDR3 has 15 residues. The CDR3 sequence is CASSFEIRENTEAFF. In DNA, the CDR3 is TGTGCCAGCAGCTTTGAGATCAGGGAGAACACTGAAGCTTTCTTT.

This clonotype was observed a handful of times. The chain employs TRBV11-2 and TRBJ2-7; the match to TRBD1 covers 9 bases. V lost 5 bases, J lost 6 bases, and 8 bases stayed unmatched. The CDR3 covers 14 residues. Germline V lookup: CDR1 SGHAT, CDR2 FQNNGV. The CDR3 sequence: CASSHRDRVFEQYF. The CDR3 region has the DNA TGTGCCAGCAGCCACCGGGACAGGGTGTTCGAGCAGTACTTC.

This clonotype was observed a few times. The V and J genes are TRBV7-9 and TRBJ2-6, with unresolved D. V dropped 1 base and J dropped 4 bases, with 8 bases sitting between them. Germline CDR1 reads SEHNR; CDR2 reads FQNEAQ (reference sequence). The CDR3 totals 15 residues. CDR3 in DNA: TGTGCCAGCAGCTTAGTGGAATCCGGGGCCAACGTCCTGACTTTC. Protein sequence: CASSLVESGANVLTF.

This clonotype came up a few times. The gene calls are TRBV6-5 and TRBJ2-5; the D gene could be TRBD1 or TRBD2 (6 bases each). The CDR3 contains 16 residues. Trimming removed 7 bases from V and 5 bases from J, with 23 bases in between. Germline loops: CDR1 MNHEY, CDR2 SVGAGI. The DNA for the CDR3 is TGTGCCAGCAAAGAGCGAGGGGGGCCTCAGGGCGAGACCCAGTACTTC. Amino acid sequence: CASKERGGPQGETQYF.

The V call is TRBV19, the J call TRBJ2-7; D is unresolved. The CDR3 contains 10 residues. The V end was cut by 0 bases, the J end by 6 bases, with 0 bases between. Germline V gives CDR1 LNHDA, CDR2 SQIVND (reference sequence). The CDR3 bases are TGTGCCAGTAGTATAGACGAGCAGTACTTC. Translation: CASSIDEQYF.

This chain connects TRBV12-3 or TRBV12-4 to TRBJ1-5; 7 nucleotides agree with TRBD1. The CDR3 is 11 residues long. The V gene end was trimmed by 7 bases and the J gene end by 11 bases; junction bases not matched to a gene: 5. DNA of the CDR3: TGTGCCAGCAACCAGGGGGGGGCCCAGCATTTT. This sequence encodes CASNQGGAQHF.